This paragraph reports one T cell receptor (beta chain). Other DNA sequences in this sample translate to the same CDR3. The CDR3 sequence is 13 residues long. Trimming cost V 1 base and J 5 bases, with 8 bases left between them. The germline V gene encodes CDR1 SGHTA and CDR2 FQGTGA. The data derive from a study of blood T cell repertoires in COVID-19. Turning to the study itself: Researchers got acute and convalescent COVID-19 samples from the United States, Italy and Spain. T cells, B-cell-depleted T cells, or PBMCs provided the cDNA or gDNA that served as material.

Per the study methods: Reference gene primer amplification yielded estimated nucleated cell counts. Profiling relied on immunoSEQ multiplex PCR, and the TCRdb table lists in-frame clones only, not all of them. That table gives V, J and clone size, and the DNA gave D and trimming. This table holds approximately 450,000 clones, more than 85% found once. The chain joins TRBV7-3 to TRBJ1-1; possible D gene TRBD1, 5 bases. This TCR came from a woman in her 30s with acute or convalescent COVID-19. The sequencing sample was made of peripheral blood. In DNA form, the CDR3 reads TGTGCCAGCAGCTTAAGGGGGGGTACTGAAGCTTTCTTT. Protein: CASSLRGGTEAFF. Together with reference TRBV7-3 and TRBJ1-1, the CDR3 gives the full variable domain: GAGVSQTPSNKVTEKGKYVELRCDPISGHTALYWYRQSLGQGPEFLIYFQGTGAADDSGLPNDRFFAVRPEGSVSTLKIQRTERGDSAVYLCASSLRGGTEAFFGQGTRLTVV.